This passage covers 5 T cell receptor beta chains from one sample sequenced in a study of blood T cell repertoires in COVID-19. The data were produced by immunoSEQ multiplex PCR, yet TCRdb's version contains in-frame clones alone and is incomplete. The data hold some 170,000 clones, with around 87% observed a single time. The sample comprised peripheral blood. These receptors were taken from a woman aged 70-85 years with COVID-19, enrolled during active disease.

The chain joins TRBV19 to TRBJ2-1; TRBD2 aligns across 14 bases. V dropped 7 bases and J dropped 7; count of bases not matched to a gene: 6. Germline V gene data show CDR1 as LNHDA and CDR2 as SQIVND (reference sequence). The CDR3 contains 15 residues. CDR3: CASTRTSGRFNEQFF. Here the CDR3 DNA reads TGTGCCAGTACTAGGACTAGCGGGAGGTTTAATGAGCAGTTCTTC. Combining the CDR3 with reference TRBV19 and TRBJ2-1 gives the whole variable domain DGGITQSPKYLFRKEGQNVTLSCEQNLNHDAMYWYRQDPGQGLRLIYYSQIVNDFQKGDIAEGYSVSREKKESFPLTVTSAQKNPTAFYLCASTRTSGRFNEQFFGPGTRLTVL.

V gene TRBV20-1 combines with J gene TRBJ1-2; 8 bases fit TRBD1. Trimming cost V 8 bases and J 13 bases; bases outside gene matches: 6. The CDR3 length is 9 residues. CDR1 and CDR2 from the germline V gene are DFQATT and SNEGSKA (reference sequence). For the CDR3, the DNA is TGCAGTCAGGGGGCACCCGGCACCTTC. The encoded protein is CSQGAPGTF.

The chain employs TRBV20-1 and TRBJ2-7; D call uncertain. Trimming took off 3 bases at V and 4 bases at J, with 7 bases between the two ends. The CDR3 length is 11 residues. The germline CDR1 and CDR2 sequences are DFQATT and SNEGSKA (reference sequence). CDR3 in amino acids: CSARSAYEQYF. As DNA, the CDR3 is TGCAGTGCTAGGAGCGCTTACGAGCAGTACTTC.

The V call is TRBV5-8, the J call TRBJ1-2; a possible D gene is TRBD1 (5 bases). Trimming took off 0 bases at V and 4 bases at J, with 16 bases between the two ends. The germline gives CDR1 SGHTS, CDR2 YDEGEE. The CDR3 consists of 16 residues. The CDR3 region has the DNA TGTGCCAGCAGCTTGGCCGGGACTTCAGAACCCTATGGCTACACCTTC. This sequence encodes CASSLAGTSEPYGYTF. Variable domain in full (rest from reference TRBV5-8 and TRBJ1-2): EAGVTQSPTHLIKTRGQQATLRCSPISGHTSVYWYQQALGLGLQFLLWYDEGEERNRGNFPPRFSGRQFPNYSSELNVNALELEDSALYLCASSLAGTSEPYGYTFGSGTRLTVV.

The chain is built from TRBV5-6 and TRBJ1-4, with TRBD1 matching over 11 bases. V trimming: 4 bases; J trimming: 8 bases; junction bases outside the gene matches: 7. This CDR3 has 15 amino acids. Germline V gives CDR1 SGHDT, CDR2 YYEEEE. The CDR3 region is CASSPRTGGLEKLFF. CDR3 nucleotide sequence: TGTGCCAGCAGCCCCCGGACAGGGGGCTTAGAAAAACTGTTTTTT. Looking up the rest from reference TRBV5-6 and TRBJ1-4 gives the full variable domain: DAGVTQSPTHLIKTRGQQVTLRCSPKSGHDTVSWYQQALGQGPQFIFQYYEEEERQRGNFPDRFSGHQFPNYSSELNVNALLLGDSALYLCASSPRTGGLEKLFFGSGTQLSVL.